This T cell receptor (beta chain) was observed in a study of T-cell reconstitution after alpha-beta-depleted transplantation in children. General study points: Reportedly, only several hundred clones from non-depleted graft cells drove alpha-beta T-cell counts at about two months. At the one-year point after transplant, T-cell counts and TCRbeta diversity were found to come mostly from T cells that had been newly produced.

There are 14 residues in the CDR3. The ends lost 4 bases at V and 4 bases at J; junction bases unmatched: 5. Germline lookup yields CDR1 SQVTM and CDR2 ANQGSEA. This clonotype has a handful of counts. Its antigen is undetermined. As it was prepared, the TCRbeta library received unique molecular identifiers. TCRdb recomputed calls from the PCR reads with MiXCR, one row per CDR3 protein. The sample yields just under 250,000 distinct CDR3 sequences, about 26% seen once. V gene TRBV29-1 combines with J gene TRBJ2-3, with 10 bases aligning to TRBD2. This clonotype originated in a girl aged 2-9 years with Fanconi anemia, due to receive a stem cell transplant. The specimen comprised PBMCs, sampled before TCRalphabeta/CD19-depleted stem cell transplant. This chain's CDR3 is CSVASGSQADTQYF. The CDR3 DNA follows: TGCAGCGTTGCTAGCGGGAGTCAGGCAGATACGCAGTATTTT.